These 21 T cell receptor beta chains were all obtained from the same sample, sequenced in a study of T cell responses to AZD1222 COVID-19 vaccine. Profiling relied on immunoSEQ multiplex PCR, and the TCRdb table lists in-frame clones only, not all of them. Among approximately 84,000 clones listed, 83% were seen once. This specimen was peripheral blood, taken 28 days after the second AZD1222 dose. The receptors shown here come from an adult who received the AZD1222 COVID-19 vaccine.

The genes are TRBV6-6 and TRBJ2-3, with D perhaps assigned TRBD1 or TRBD2 (6 bases each). This CDR3 is built from 14 residues. Trimming cost V 10 bases and J 4 bases, with 18 bases left between them. CDR1 and CDR2 (germline): MNHNY, SVGAGI (reference sequence). The CDR3 coding sequence is TGTGCCACCAGCTATGCAAGGGGGGCAGATACGCAGTATTTT. Translation: CATSYARGADTQYF.

The genes are TRBV6-1 and TRBJ1-3; no clear D gene. The length of the CDR3 is 14 residues. Trimming took off 3 bases at V and 8 bases at J, with 14 bases between the two ends. Germline assignment: CDR1 MNHNS and CDR2 SASEGT. CDR3 sequence: CASSDQRLGDTIYF. DNA for the CDR3: TGTGCCAGCAGTGACCAGAGGTTGGGAGACACCATATATTTT.

CDR3 sequence: CASSPEGFSGNTIYF. CDR3 bases: TGTGCCAGCTCACCGGAGGGATTCTCTGGAAACACCATATATTTT. J is TRBJ1-3 and V is TRBV18, with unresolved D. Germline V CDR1 and CDR2: KGHSH, LQKENI. The CDR3 is 15 amino acids. The V end lost 3 bases, the J end lost 0 bases, and 9 bases lay between the germline ends. Complete variable domain (other parts from reference TRBV18 and TRBJ1-3): NAGVMQNPRHLVRRRGQEARLRCSPMKGHSHVYWYRQLPEEGLKFMVYLQKENIIDESGMPKERFSAEFPKEGPSILRIQQVVRGDSAAYFCASSPEGFSGNTIYFGEGSWLTVV.

The chain employs TRBV14 and TRBJ2-5; possibly TRBD1 for D (6 bases). Germline V CDR1 and CDR2: SGHDN, FVKESK. Trimming cost V 4 bases and J 1 base, with 10 bases left between them. The CDR3 is 14 residues long. CDR3 residues: CASSLRGGQETQYF. The DNA for the CDR3 is TGTGCCAGCAGCCTCAGGGGTGGCCAAGAGACCCAGTACTTC.

The chain's CDR3 is CASSIYDRGGNEKLFF. CDR3 coding DNA: TGTGCCAGCAGCATCTACGACAGGGGAGGTAATGAAAAACTGTTTTTT. V is TRBV5-6 and J is TRBJ1-4, with 8 bases lining up with TRBD1. This CDR3 has 16 amino acids. After removal of 4 bases from V and 4 bases from J, the junction contained 9 bases not matched to a gene. From germline, CDR1 is SGHDT and CDR2 YYEEEE.

This clone was detected only once. The chain is built from TRBV30 and TRBJ1-1; unclear D gene. Deletions cut 3 bases from V and 0 bases from J, with 8 bases between. The CDR3 has 13 residues. The germline gives CDR1 GTSNPN, CDR2 SVGIG (reference sequence). In nucleotides, the CDR3 is TGTGCCTGGAGCCTGTCCCTGAACACTGAAGCTTTCTTT. Its translation is CAWSLSLNTEAFF.

The rearrangement joins TRBV10-3 to TRBJ1-2; D unclear. Per germline, CDR1 ENHRY and CDR2 SYGVKD. Trimming cost V 6 bases and J 5 bases, with 13 bases left between them. This CDR3 is 13 amino acids long. The CDR3 DNA is TGTGCCATCAGCCTCAAACCAGATTATGGCTACACCTTC. This sequence encodes CAISLKPDYGYTF.

This chain connects TRBV10-3 to TRBJ2-2; the match to TRBD2 covers 12 bases. The germline gives CDR1 ENHRY, CDR2 SYGVKD. The trim removed 6 bases at V and 3 bases at J, leaving 5 bases unmatched. The CDR3 has 16 residues. This CDR3 is CAIRPGTSGHTGELFF. As DNA, the CDR3 is TGTGCCATCAGGCCCGGGACTAGCGGGCACACCGGGGAGCTGTTTTTT.

About this clone: This same CDR3 is encoded by further DNA sequences in the sample. The V and J genes are TRBV28 and TRBJ1-2; D unresolved. CDR1 is MDHEN, CDR2 SYDVKM, per germline. The CDR3 covers 11 residues. The V and J ends lost 3 bases and 2 bases respectively, with 1 base between them. CDR3 sequence reads: CASSLNYGYTF. For the CDR3, the DNA is TGTGCCAGCAGTTTGAACTATGGCTACACCTTC.

The V and J genes are TRBV27 and TRBJ2-5, with TRBD2 matching over 7 bases. V shed 5 bases, J shed 2 bases, and the junction held 11 bases outside the gene matches. Germline lookup yields CDR1 MNHEY and CDR2 SMNVEV (reference sequence). The CDR3 runs to 16 residues. The CDR3 bases are TGTGCCAGCAGTCAGTTAAGCGGGACTCGTCAAGAGACCCAGTACTTC. Translation: CASSQLSGTRQETQYF.

The rearrangement joins TRBV5-4 to TRBJ1-4; a possible D gene is TRBD1 (6 bases). The CDR3 sequence is 14 residues long. Trimming removed 4 bases from V and 8 bases from J, with 15 bases in between. The germline CDR1 and CDR2 sequences are SGHNT and YYREEE (reference sequence). CDR3: CASSQDSQEEKLFF. The CDR3 coding sequence is TGTGCCAGCAGCCAGGACAGCCAGGAGGAAAAACTGTTTTTT.

In nucleotides, the CDR3 is TGTGCCTGGAGCGTGCTAACGACATTAGCCAAAAACATTCAGTACTTC. This gives the protein CAWSVLTTLAKNIQYF. V and J are TRBV30 and TRBJ2-4; D is uncertain. CDR3 length: 16 amino acids. Germline V gene sequence: CDR1 GTSNPN, CDR2 SVGIG (reference sequence). The V end was cut by 3 bases, the J end by 0 bases, with 15 bases between.

This clone was recorded a few times. The chain couples TRBV28 to TRBJ2-2; 9 positions agree with TRBD1. The CDR3 has 16 amino acids. CDR1 MDHEN and CDR2 SYDVKM come from the germline V gene. Unmatched junction bases numbered 9, after V lost 7 bases and J lost 3 bases. CDR3 bases: TGTGCCAGCACCCTTACGACAGGGGGTGACACCGGGGAGCTGTTTTTT. Encoded protein: CASTLTTGGDTGELFF.

This chain joins TRBV28 and TRBJ1-1, with a weak D call TRBD1 (5 bases). Germline CDR1 is MDHEN and CDR2 is SYDVKM. The CDR3 has 16 residues. Trimming stripped 7 bases from V and 6 bases from J, with 24 bases between. The CDR3 DNA is TGTGCCAGCAATTTGGGAACCAGGGTACAGGTCCCTGAAGCTTTCTTT. Its protein is CASNLGTRVQVPEAFF.

This chain connects TRBV27 to TRBJ1-1; 8 bases are a match to TRBD1. This CDR3 is built from 13 residues. V shed 5 bases and J 8 bases; nucleotides not matched to a gene: 7. Germline lookup yields CDR1 MNHEY and CDR2 SMNVEV (reference sequence). The CDR3 loop reads CASSRGQAGEAFF. The CDR3 coding sequence is TGTGCCAGCAGTAGGGGACAGGCCGGAGAAGCTTTCTTT.

The chain is built from TRBV3-1 (or the pseudogene TRBV3-2) and TRBJ2-1, with TRBD2 identical over 12 bases. V was clipped by 0 bases and J by 8 bases; unmatched bases: 8. Germline lookup yields CDR1 LGHDT and CDR2 YNNKEL (reference sequence). This CDR3 contains 17 residues. This CDR3 reads CASSQDQGTSGLYEQFF. CDR3 DNA: TGTGCCAGCAGCCAAGACCAAGGGACTAGCGGGTTGTATGAGCAGTTCTTC.

The V and J genes are TRBV7-2 and TRBJ1-6; D is uncertain. The CDR3 has 14 amino acids. The germline V gene has CDR1 SGHTA and CDR2 FQGNSA. The V and J ends lost 5 bases and 3 bases respectively, with 8 bases between them. CDR3: CASSPAGYNSPLHF. The CDR3 bases are TGTGCCAGCAGCCCGGCCGGCTATAATTCACCCCTCCACTTT.

The rearrangement joins TRBV11-2 to TRBJ1-1; D gene ambiguous. V was pared by 6 bases and J by 5 bases, with 19 bases between. There are 15 residues in the CDR3. The germline gives CDR1 SGHAT, CDR2 FQNNGV. Here the CDR3 DNA reads TGTGCCAGCAGTTCCCTTCGGAAGGGTCAGACTGAAGCTTTCTTT. Amino acid sequence: CASSSLRKGQTEAFF.

The V and J genes are TRBV14 and TRBJ1-2; D is possibly TRBD1 (6 bases). The CDR3 runs to 14 residues. Trimming stripped 4 bases from V and 4 bases from J, with 13 bases between. Per the germline V gene, CDR1 is SGHDN and CDR2 is FVKESK. CDR3 nucleotide sequence: TGTGCCAGCAGCCGAGGCGGGGGGCGCTATGGCTACACCTTC. It yields the protein CASSRGGGRYGYTF.

This clone has only one observation. The V and J genes are TRBV7-2 and TRBJ1-2, with D maybe TRBD1 (6 bases). The CDR3 covers 16 residues. CDR1 is SGHTA and CDR2 is FQGNSA in the germline V gene. The V end was cut by 2 bases, the J end by 0 bases, with 13 bases between. CDR3 amino acids: CASSLLPGQTNYGYTF. As DNA, the CDR3 is TGTGCCAGCAGCTTACTGCCGGGACAAACTAACTATGGCTACACCTTC.

This chain joins TRBV5-1 and TRBJ2-7, with 9 nucleotides matching TRBD1. V was pared by 4 bases and J by 0 bases, with 5 bases of the junction left unmatched. From germline, CDR1 is SGHRS and CDR2 YFSETQ. CDR3 length: 15 residues. The CDR3 is CASSEGQGISYEQYF. The CDR3 DNA reads as TGCGCCAGCAGCGAGGGACAGGGTATCTCCTACGAGCAGTACTTC.